The T cell receptor beta chain described here comes from a study of pediatric ulcerative colitis. Sequenced by immunoSEQ multiplex PCR; TCRdb stores in-frame clones only, minus some. The sample includes about 16,000 clones, nearly 75% of them seen just once. Findings and caveats of the study: Repertoires came from total lymphocyte DNA, so rare subsets like regulatory T cells may be missed.

Rectal tissue came from one to two pinch biopsies taken at colonoscopy. This CDR3 is built from 11 residues. Germline V CDR1 and CDR2: SGHTS, YDEGEE. Between the trimmed V and J ends, which lost 2 bases and 12 bases, there was a span of 12 bases. A remark on this clone: The target antigen is unknown.

The sequenced material came from gut tissue. The genes are TRBV5-8 and TRBJ2-7; unclear D gene. The receptor's source is a boy aged 5-17 years with moderate ulcerative colitis. The CDR3: CASSFHTNPYF. The CDR3 DNA follows: TGTGCCAGCAGCTTCCATACAAATCCGTACTTC. Combining the CDR3 with reference TRBV5-8 and TRBJ2-7 gives the whole variable domain EAGVTQSPTHLIKTRGQQATLRCSPISGHTSVYWYQQALGLGLQFLLWYDEGEERNRGNFPPRFSGRQFPNYSSELNVNALELEDSALYLCASSFHTNPYFGPGTRLTVT.